This TCR beta chain was observed in a study of response to subunit inactivated influenza vaccine. This CDR3 is 18 amino acids long. Germline CDR1 is MGHRA and CDR2 is YSYEKL. J was trimmed by 0 bases and V by 8 bases; bases with no gene match: 13. Details on this clonotype: The target antigen is unknown.

TCRdb recomputed calls from the RT-PCR reads with MiXCR, one row per CDR3 protein. The sample yields about 530,000 distinct CDR3 sequences, about 12% seen once. Study findings and constraints: Seasonal influenza vaccination, on each occasion, was suggested by the authors to recruit few new T cells.

This sequence originates from a man aged 45 to 65 who received an inactivated influenza vaccine. The starting material was PBMCs from blood, obtained on the day of vaccination. The V call is TRBV4-1, the J call TRBJ2-3, with 11 bases matching TRBD2. In nucleotides, the CDR3 is TGCGCCAGCGCCAGAGGGCGACTAGCGGGGATTAGCACAGATACGCAGTATTTT. Amino acids: CASARGRLAGISTDTQYF.